The T cell receptor beta chain under discussion was sequenced for a study of CD8+ T cells in alopecia areata. As to this clone: Its antigen is unidentified.

Documented treatment: oral pan-JAK inhibitor, 5-10 mg twice daily. Study-wide points: Only a single nonresponder existed, so baseline CD8+ expansion links stay unclear. Among the top 100, expanded CD8+ clones were significantly decreased by tofacitinib, as was scalp clonality. For lesional scalp, especially alopecia totalis/universalis, clonality was higher than in normal scalp.

The V end was cut by 4 bases, the J end by 6 bases, with 12 bases between. This CDR3 is 13 amino acids long. Germline CDR1 is SNHLY and CDR2 is FYNNEI. The sequencing template was cDNA reverse transcribed from extracted RNA. Using immunoSEQ multiplex PCR, the repertoire was profiled, and TCRdb retains in-frame clones only, with some absent. The profile shows about 200,000 clones, about 50% of them singletons. The V and J genes are TRBV2 and TRBJ1-2, with D tentatively TRBD1 (6 bases). The starting material was CD4+ T cells sorted from blood, obtained at week 4, from a patient treated with tofacitinib. The clonotype was recovered from a human donor with alopecia areata. In DNA, the CDR3 is TGTGCCAGCAGTGTTCCGGGGGCGGATGGCTACACCTTC. Translated, it gives CASSVPGADGYTF.